This T cell receptor beta chain was sequenced during a study of shared clonotypes between healthy human individuals (TCRdb year 2020). A note on the overall study: A few men and a couple of women, aged 18 to 49 years, made up the cohort. Per donor, three plates each were used for CD4 naive and CD4 memory, two for CD8 naive, and one for CD8 memory. Different laboratories and diverse techniques were used to prepare libraries and sequence TCR repertoires, to increase sequencing depth and limit assay-specific biases. The study deeply sequenced blood TCR repertoires of several healthy adults to estimate repertoire size and the extent of clonotype sharing between individuals. Per donor, leukapheresis produced somewhere between about 0.85 and 8.9 billion PBMCs.

For the CD8 naive samples, CD45RO-negative cells were positively selected for CCR7, yielding a CD45RA+CCR7+ population from which TemRA cells were excluded. The donors were healthy, HIV-negative adults with no recently reported acute infections or vaccinations. Every donor was a Caucasian adult residing in Nashville, Tennessee, USA. Blood was obtained by leukapheresis, after which PBMCs were separated by Ficoll-Histopaque density gradient centrifugation and cryopreserved in liquid nitrogen vapor phase. Analytical flow cytometry was used to check the purity and quantity of each magnetically sorted T cell population. Genomic DNA was isolated from each sorted fraction and quantified by UV absorbance on a Nanodrop 2000c. In regard to this clone: No antigen is known for it. Per-base qualities were not stored, and no clone one base away is much larger.

From a lookup of the germline V gene (reference sequence), CDR1 and CDR2 are LNHNV and YYDKDF. V and J lose 6 bases and 0 bases, and a span of 11 bases separates them. The CDR3 sequence holds 15 residues, the cysteine and phenylalanine included. This entry keeps only the CDR3 DNA: 45 bases, framed from base 1. General conclusions and limits of the study: The genetic and exposure-history diversity represented was limited by the small number of donors. Pairwise subsampling indicated that sequencing depth was expected to affect the degree of clonotype sharing among donors. Compared with non-shared clonotypes, clonotypes shared by all four sorted-subset donors had higher generation probabilities. Across a handful of donors, roughly 5.4% of naive CD4, roughly 3.5% of naive CD8, 2% to 2.5% of memory CD4, and approximately 0.4% of memory CD8 clonotypes were shared. Sampling was restricted to blood, and TCR repertoires in tissues likely differ from the TCR repertoires found in blood. Even with the large sequencing depth, rarefaction of the sorted-subset datasets indicated that sequencing was incomplete. Naive subsets generally had larger estimated clonotype richness than memory subsets did.

TCR CDR3 regions were amplified from genomic DNA by multiplex PCR using the deep immunoSEQ assay. Extracted genomic DNA from each cell subset was spread evenly across all wells of several immunoSEQ 96-well plates, with each plate serving as a replicate. For sorted subsets, each replicate PCR was loaded with roughly 0.2 ug genomic DNA, equivalent to 30,000 or so T cell genomes. Purified libraries were measured with a Qubit 3.0 fluorometer, size-checked on a Bioanalyzer 2100, and measured again with the KAPA Library Quantification kit. Every immunoSEQ 96-well plate was sequenced on a dedicated single-read 150-cycle Illumina NextSeq 550 flow cell. The source study handled its data this way. Because the immunoSEQ output held only junctional sequences and lacked quality scores, the filtering could not match the filtering applied to full-length reads. To assign V/J genes and CDR3, sequences were annotated against IMGT germline references using PyIR, a Python wrapper for IgBLAST v1.9. Reads were filtered out if the reads had weak V/J assignments (E-value above 1e-6), no CDR3, stop codons, out-of-frame junctions, or ambiguous translated residues. V3J clonotypes were defined as sequences sharing an identical inferred V gene, J gene, and CDR3 amino acid sequence. Percentage overlap between repertoires was calculated by dividing the number of shared unique clonotypes by the size of the smaller repertoire. Richness of each repertoire was evaluated using RTK rarefaction, the Chao1 estimator, and Recon v2.1 estimates of unobserved clonotypes. Generation probabilities were computed with OLGA for all TCRbeta clonotypes obtained by the gDNA method from several donors. Entries here come from immuneACCESS through TCRdb and include only in-frame sequences with V and J called. Some clones fail to appear in such tables; in the studies checked, an unresolved V gene covers under half of the shortfall, and the cause of the remainder is unknown. V, J and clone size reflect that table, while D and trimming were determined from the DNA. The sample table contains about 2.1 million clones; only one count was recorded for 93% of them. The top ten clonotypes cover over 1.5% of the sample.

The sequence derives from a man aged 18-30 years in good health. Some clones in this sample may be carry-over from other donors' samples. Sequenced sample: naive CD8+ T cells from PBMCs. This sample's cell subset or site label indicates: CD45RA+CCR7+. The chain is assembled from TRBV15 and TRBJ2-2; the D gene is possibly TRBD1, with 6 bases matching. The CDR3: CATRDRFANTGELFF. The sequenced DNA is TGTGCCACCAGAGACAGGTTCGCGAACACCGGGGAGCTGTTTTTT.